This TCR beta chain was retrieved from a study of cytomegalovirus exposure and HLA in healthy donors (TCRdb year 2017). Regarding the complete study: An earlier analysis of a few hundred of the donors reported about 300 Gb of sequence data and 90 million to 120 million unique TCR beta sequences obtained from some 170 million T cells. An early release that covered about 600 HLA-typed donors contained about 300 gigabases of sequencing data and 80 million or so unique TCR sequences. The genetic ancestry cluster associated with self-reported Caucasian donors included about four fifths of the 398 genotyped donors. The study aimed to test whether cataloging public T cell receptors could reveal signatures of past pathogen exposure. The T cell repertoires of 666 subjects were profiled by immunosequencing and related to cytomegalovirus serostatus. Besides the first cohort of about 730 subjects, a separate validation cohort made up of over 100 different subjects was used. High-throughput TCR immunosequencing, statistical association of individual TCRs with disease status, and machine learning were combined to predict cytomegalovirus infection status. In a later analysis, previously published TCR beta repertoires from 550 to 700 donors were re-analyzed and high-resolution HLA genotyping was added so that TCR occurrence patterns could be studied. In the later analysis, no new phenotypic data were used to find candidate immune exposures; instead, reliance was placed on TCR beta sequences and their occurrence across donors. To decide whether each TCR beta V gene segment behaved as functional or pseudogenic, an earlier analysis of 587 of the donors relied on high-throughput TCR beta sequencing. Alongside the repertoire data, information on donor age, sex, ethnicity and CMV serostatus was compiled. Genome-wide SNP genotypes for about 55% of the 666 donors were used in a later genetic analysis, which treated that subset as a discovery cohort. Every discovery cohort repertoire had been produced on one sequencing platform. HLA typing included class I and class II loci at four-digit resolution. The number of donors typed differed by locus, with about 629-630 for A, B, C, DRB1 and DQB1, 522 for DQA1, 600 to 610 for DPA1, and roughly 450 for DPB1. Because of strong linkage in the cohort, roughly 5 DR-DQ haplotypes were treated as single units for association and clustering. Across under 500 genotyped donors of the cohort, an average of roughly 250,000 unique TCR beta nucleotide sequences per donor were sequenced, and 15% to 20% of those sequences were non-productive. Results the study describes overall, beyond this receptor: In vitro tests confirmed that a few of the cytomegalovirus-associated TCR beta chains recognize cytomegalovirus antigens. Specific HLA alleles were associated with 18,000 or so TCR beta sequences at a false discovery rate of 0.05 in a later analysis. When HLA alleles, especially DR and DQ, strongly co-occurred, attributing TCR associations to individual alleles was difficult. In a later analysis, HLA-associated TCR beta chains were found to be more clonally expanded and to have lower generation probabilities than equally common non-associated chains. Most TCR sequences were seen in very few donors, while some public TCRs were found in many individuals. The only immune exposure information available for the cohort was CMV serostatus. A group of highly shared sequence variants was considered likely to be a technical artifact of the sequencing pipeline. Some IMGT-functional V segments, including TRBV6-2 and TRBV6-3, could not be distinguished by the 87-base-pair reads and were therefore excluded. According to a later analysis, TCR association rates differed among HLA loci, with DRB1 alleles showing the most associated TCRs and HLA-C alleles showing the fewest. The study gave a list of 150 to 200 TCR beta chains associated with cytomegalovirus. According to a later analysis, most CMV-associated TCR beta chains appeared to be HLA-restricted, and the HLA associations seemed to be driven largely by CMV exposure. Cytomegalovirus status was reported to be diagnosed by the classifier with high specificity and sensitivity in both the original and validation cohorts. A later genetic analysis reported fewer N-insertions in productive TCRs among donors in an Asian-associated ancestry cluster than the roughly 640-donor mean. In a later genetic analysis, a missense DCLRE1C variant was associated with V-gene and J-gene trimming of TCR beta chains, and the association was replicated in an independent cohort. The earlier analysis of almost 600 of the donors excluded over 15 rarely observed V segments, including chromosome 9 orphons, because counts were too low. The authors suggested that the approach could potentially be generalized to other disease states and immunological phenotypes. Because HLA typing was unavailable for some donors at each locus, only the typed subset was used in association tests. The presence/absence analyses assumed that sequencing depth was roughly uniform across donors, and that assumption may not be true. A further reported finding was that TCR beta sequences accurately predicted the HLA-A and HLA-B alleles for most subjects in the first cohort. Several of the top co-occurrence clusters appeared to be linked to parvovirus B19, influenza, CMV and Epstein-Barr virus, according to a later analysis. Only TCR beta chains were sequenced in this cohort, and the absence of alpha or paired-chain data limited detectable features. Correlated functional status among segregating V segments might reflect linkage disequilibrium, but an unknown experimental factor could not be ruled out. Broadly in line with IMGT annotations, most TCR beta V segments showed up in productive rearrangements about 87% or about 30% of the time in an earlier analysis of 587 of the donors.

CDR1 is given as MNHEY and CDR2 as SMNVEV, both from the germline V gene (reference sequence). There are 18 amino acids in the CDR3, from cysteine to phenylalanine inclusive. Of all the DNA, just the CDR3 is kept, 54 bases in frame from base 1. The germline V end is reduced by 4 bases and the J end by 6 bases; junction bases left unmatched: 20. In total, 666 healthy bone marrow donors made up the cohort. At the time of sampling, every cohort member was nominally healthy, though immune exposures that went unrecorded were likely present. The donor tested CMV seronegative, placing the donor among the 352 seronegative members of the cohort. Each donor provided a peripheral blood sample, and peripheral blood mononuclear cells were used for TCR beta sequencing. The Qiagen DNeasy Blood Extraction Kit was used to extract genomic DNA from the blood cell samples. Libraries were prepared through the immunoSEQ multiplex PCR assay. A mixture of 60 forward primers for TCR Vbeta segments and 13 reverse primers for TCR Jbeta segments was used in the multiplex PCR. The CDR3 region of rearranged TCR beta genes was amplified from genomic DNA by a multiplex PCR assay. On the Illumina HiSeq System, the amplified TCR beta libraries were sequenced as 87-base-pair reads. As for the authors' bioinformatics: In a later analysis, tens of millions of unique TCR beta chains were counted across the 500 to 850 repertoires, and roughly 11 million of these chains were shared by at least two donors. Raw reads were error-corrected and collapsed into unique sequences with a nearest-neighbor algorithm that merged closely related sequences to remove PCR and sequencing errors. To assign V, D and J gene segments, CDR3 sequences were aligned to IMGT reference sequences. For a sequence to be retained, at least a six-nucleotide match to both a V gene segment and a J gene segment was required. A rearrangement was called productive if the CDR3 had no stop codons and remained in frame with V and J, and every other rearrangement was called non-productive. Following IMGT convention, CDR3 was defined as the stretch from the second conserved V-encoded cysteine up to the conserved J-encoded phenylalanine. In an earlier analysis of roughly 580 of the donors, sequences lacking an unambiguous match to a single V gene segment were excluded. An earlier analysis of several hundred of the donors called V segments functional above 56.7% productive rearrangements and segregating when the between-donor standard deviation exceeded 5%. To diagnose cytomegalovirus status from the catalog of TCR beta chain sequences, a statistical classification framework was built. A later analysis assigned V and J genes by comparing TCR nucleotide sequences with IMGT/GENE-DB human TR gene sequences. A later analysis assigned CDR3 sequences and most-parsimonious VDJ recombination scenarios with the TCRdist pipeline. A later analysis defined each TCR beta chain by its CDR3 amino acid sequence plus V-gene family, and excluded reads lacking a unique V-gene family. In a later analysis, approximately 640 highly shared, low-generation-probability nucleotide sequences were removed to address suspected cross-contamination and a sequencing artifact. For each public chain, a later analysis derived a clonal expansion index from normalized ranks of inferred template counts within each repertoire. A later analysis computed generation probabilities with a VDJ recombination model fitted to out-of-frame rearrangements, and checked the results against IGoR. A later analysis scored TCR-TCR, TCR-HLA and TCR-CMV co-occurrence with hypergeometric tests, applying a repertoire-size bias correction to TCR pairs. In a later analysis, false discovery rates were estimated by permuting HLA or CMV assignments 20 times. In a later analysis, co-occurring TCRs were grouped using DBSCAN, and TCRdist sequence similarity was added for clustering within HLA-allele-positive subsets. For co-occurrence clustering, repertoires with fewer than 30,000 or more than 120,000 public chains were excluded, along with roughly 5 repertoires with anomalous nucleotide sharing. This is the immuneACCESS table as TCRdb keeps it, with only in-frame sequences that have V and J called. A part of the clones is gone; compared with another copy, unresolved V genes explain less than half, and the rest is unexplained. Clone size and V and J calls were adopted from that table, with D and trimming inferred from the DNA. The sample table records approximately 100,000 clones; about 75% of these occur just once. The ten most abundant clones make up around 5% of the sample.

In regard to this clone: Its antigen specificity is not known. No base quality information exists; no much larger clone differs at one position.

The sample consisted of PBMCs. The source of this sequence is a woman in her thirties or forties in good health and CMV-seronegative. The chain couples TRBV27 to TRBJ1-2, with 7 middle bases fitting TRBD1. The CDR3 loop reads CASSSNPILTGQGDGYTF. The DNA is as follows: TGTGCCAGCAGTTCCAATCCGATCCTGACAGGGCAAGGTGATGGCTACACCTTC.